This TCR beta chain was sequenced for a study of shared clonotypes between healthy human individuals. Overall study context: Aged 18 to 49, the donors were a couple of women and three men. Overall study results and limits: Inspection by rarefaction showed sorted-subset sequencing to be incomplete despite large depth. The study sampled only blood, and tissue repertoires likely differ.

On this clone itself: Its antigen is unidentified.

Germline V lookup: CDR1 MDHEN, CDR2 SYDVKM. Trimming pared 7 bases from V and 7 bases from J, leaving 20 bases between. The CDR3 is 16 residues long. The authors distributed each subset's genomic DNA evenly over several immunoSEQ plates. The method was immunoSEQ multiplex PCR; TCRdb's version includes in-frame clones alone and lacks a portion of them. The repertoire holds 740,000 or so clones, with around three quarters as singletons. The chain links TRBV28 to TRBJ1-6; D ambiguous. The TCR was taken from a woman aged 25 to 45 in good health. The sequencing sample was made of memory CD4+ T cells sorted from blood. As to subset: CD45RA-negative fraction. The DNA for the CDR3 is TGTGCCAGCAAGGTCCGCCCCCGTAGGATGAATTCACCCCTCCACTTT. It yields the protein CASKVRPRRMNSPLHF.